The present T cell receptor (beta chain) was sequenced within a study of blood T cell repertoires in COVID-19. The sample holds a few counts of this clone. Other DNA sequences in the sample encode the same CDR3. Data came from immunoSEQ multiplex PCR; TCRdb stores just in-frame clones and leaves some out. There are tens of thousands of clones in the sample; approximately 84% occur only once, and more than 2.5% lies in the top ten. V was cut by 0 bases and J by 2 bases, with 7 bases left in between. Germline V gives CDR1 GTSNPN, CDR2 SVGIG (reference sequence). The length of the CDR3 is 13 residues. This clonotype was obtained from a man aged 45-60 years with acute or convalescent COVID-19. The specimen sequenced was peripheral blood. The chain has TRBV30 and TRBJ2-5; D call uncertain. The chain's CDR3 is CAWSVLRQETQYF. CDR3 nucleotides: TGTGCCTGGAGTGTTTTGCGGCAAGAGACCCAGTACTTC.